This TCR beta chain is from a study of blood T cell repertoires in COVID-19. Study-wide context: Samples taken during acute and convalescent COVID-19 were collected in the United States, Italy and Spain. PBMCs, B-cell-depleted T cells, or T cells were the source of the cDNA or gDNA that made up the material.

Original analysis: Reference gene primer amplification gave estimated nucleated cell counts. Clones were sequenced by immunoSEQ multiplex PCR, and TCRdb holds only the in-frame ones, with some missing. The V and J calls and clone size come from that table; D and trimming were worked out from the DNA. The sample has some 160,000 clones; roughly 93% are singletons. CDR3 length: 18 residues. Germline CDR1 GTSNPN, CDR2 SVGIG (reference sequence). V gave up 3 bases and J gave up 1 base, with 24 bases separating them. This receptor was taken from a man aged 18 to 30 with acute or convalescent COVID-19. This sequence joins TRBV30 and TRBJ1-1; perhaps TRBD1 as D (6 bases). Sequencing used peripheral blood. DNA for the CDR3: TGTGCCTGGAGGGCAACAGGGATATCGTTAGGTCGGAACACTGAAGCTTTCTTT. It encodes CAWRATGISLGRNTEAFF.